These 27 T cell receptor beta chains originate from one sample sequenced in a study of cytomegalovirus exposure and HLA in healthy donors. Profiling relied on immunoSEQ multiplex PCR, and the TCRdb table lists in-frame clones only, not all of them. The sample shows 150,000 to 200,000 clones, 87% of them seen only once. Material: PBMCs. The receptors derive from a woman aged 25 to 39 in good health and CMV-seronegative.

The chain joins TRBV19 to TRBJ1-5, with 8 bases aligning to TRBD1. V was clipped by 3 bases and J by 6 bases; unmatched bases: 7. The length of the CDR3 is 15 residues. Germline V CDR1 and CDR2: LNHDA, SQIVND (reference sequence). In DNA, the CDR3 is TGTGCCAGTAGTATGAGAGGACAGGGTGCTCAGCCCCAGCATTTT. Its translation: CASSMRGQGAQPQHF.

The chain combines TRBV6-1 with TRBJ1-4, with D hard to call. Deletions cut 6 bases from V and 8 bases from J, with 19 bases between. The CDR3 sequence is 15 residues long. The V gene's germline CDR1 is MNHNS and CDR2 SASEGT. CDR3 in DNA: TGTGCCAGCAGCGATCCAGTGGGAGGATCAGAAAAACTGTTTTTT. This sequence encodes CASSDPVGGSEKLFF.

The J gene is TRBJ1-2, the V gene TRBV7-2; TRBD1 agrees at 9 bases. The germline V gene encodes CDR1 SGHTA and CDR2 FQGNSA. The CDR3 is 14 amino acids. J lost 2 bases, V lost 8 bases, and 6 bases had no gene match. This CDR3 is CASVRTGANYGYTF. Here the CDR3 DNA reads TGTGCCAGCGTAAGGACAGGGGCAAACTATGGCTACACCTTC.

The chain employs TRBV4-1 and TRBJ1-6, with D tentatively TRBD1 (6 bases). Trimming cost V 2 bases and J 6 bases, with 11 bases left between them. CDR3 length: 15 amino acids. Germline V gene sequence: CDR1 MGHRA, CDR2 YSYEKL. The CDR3 reads CASSQWLDSNSPLHF. CDR3 nucleotide sequence: TGCGCCAGCAGCCAATGGTTGGACAGTAATTCACCCCTCCACTTT.

The rearrangement joins TRBV18 to TRBJ1-3; 12 bases match TRBD1. Per germline, CDR1 KGHSH and CDR2 LQKENI. With 3 bases clipped from V and 3 bases from J, the junction kept 3 bases outside the gene matches. CDR3 size: 16 residues. The chain's CDR3 is CASSPRDRGLGNTIYF. In nucleotides, the CDR3 is TGTGCCAGCTCACCGCGGGACAGGGGGCTTGGAAACACCATATATTTT.

This clone appeared a single time. The DNA of the CDR3 is TGTGCCAGCAGTCATTCAGGGGGTGGCTACGAGCAGTACTTC. Its translation is CASSHSGGGYEQYF. J is TRBJ2-7 and V is TRBV27, with 7 bases that match TRBD1. This CDR3 is built from 14 residues. V lost 5 bases to trimming and J lost 3 bases; unmatched junction nucleotides: 7. Germline loops: CDR1 MNHEY, CDR2 SMNVEV (reference sequence).

The rearrangement links TRBV7-9 to TRBJ1-1, with D hard to call. Trimming took 5 bases from V and 3 from J, leaving 10 bases between them. CDR3 size: 13 residues. From germline, CDR1 is SEHNR and CDR2 FQNEAQ (reference sequence). The CDR3 region has the DNA TGTGCCAGCAGCCTAGATGCGGACACTGAAGCTTTCTTT. Its protein product is CASSLDADTEAFF.

This clone turned up a few times. The rearrangement joins TRBV5-4 to TRBJ1-2, with TRBD1 as a possible D gene (6 bases). The CDR3 has 12 amino acids. V was cut by 4 bases and J by 2 bases, with 6 bases left in between. CDR1 and CDR2 from the germline V gene are SGHNT and YYREEE (reference sequence). CDR3: CASSDRNYGYTF. The CDR3 nucleotides are TGTGCCAGCAGCGACAGGAACTATGGCTACACCTTC.

Here the CDR3 DNA reads TGTGCCAGCAGCCCCGTCCGGGGACAGAGATCCTACGAGCAGTACTTC. It is translated as CASSPVRGQRSYEQYF. The rearrangement joins TRBV27 to TRBJ2-5; 7 positions match TRBD1. The DNA end favors TRBJ2-7, so the J call may be wrong. CDR3 length equals 16 residues. Germline V gene sequence: CDR1 MNHEY, CDR2 SMNVEV (reference sequence).

J is TRBJ2-7 and V is TRBV18; TRBD1 matches at 10 bases. Losses at the gene ends were 3 bases for V and 4 bases for J; bases not matched to a gene: 3. The germline gives CDR1 KGHSH, CDR2 LQKENI. The CDR3 sequence is 14 residues long. The CDR3 loop reads CASSPDRGYYEQYF. The DNA for the CDR3 is TGTGCCAGCTCACCGGACAGGGGGTATTACGAGCAGTACTTC.

The chain has TRBV5-1 and TRBJ2-7; 10 nucleotides line up with TRBD1. Germline loops: CDR1 SGHRS, CDR2 YFSETQ. V shed 4 bases, J shed 3 bases, and the junction held 19 bases outside the gene matches. The CDR3 totals 19 residues. In DNA form, the CDR3 reads TGCGCCAGCAGCCGGGGGATGGGGACAGGGGCCTTCAGGGGCTACGAGCAGTACTTC. Translation: CASSRGMGTGAFRGYEQYF. Using reference TRBV5-1 and TRBJ2-7 for the parts outside the CDR3, the full variable domain is KAGVTQTPRYLIKTRGQQVTLSCSPISGHRSVSWYQQTPGQGLQFLFEYFSETQRNKGNFPGRFSGRQFSNSRSEMNVSTLELGDSALYLCASSRGMGTGAFRGYEQYFGPGTRLTVT.

The genes are TRBV7-9 and TRBJ1-4; TRBD1 might be the D (5 bases). The CDR3 runs to 12 residues. V was clipped by 11 bases and J by 5 bases, with 12 bases between them. Looked up from germline, CDR1 is SEHNR and CDR2 is FQNEAQ (reference sequence). CDR3 DNA: TGTGCCTTTCATCGGGGGAATGAAAAACTGTTTTTT. Protein: CAFHRGNEKLFF.

The chain uses TRBV27 and TRBJ1-2; 8 nucleotides align to TRBD1. The CDR3 extends over 13 amino acids. Trimming at V came to 7 bases and at J to 7 bases, leaving 8 bases not matched to a gene. The germline V gene encodes CDR1 MNHEY and CDR2 SMNVEV (reference sequence). The CDR3 coding sequence is TGTGCCAGCAAAACAGGGGGTGGTGGTGGCTACACCTTC. It specifies CASKTGGGGGYTF.

The V gene is TRBV5-1, the J gene TRBJ1-2, with unresolved D. Germline CDR1 and CDR2: SGHRS and YFSETQ. The V end lost 4 bases, the J end lost 8 bases, and 15 bases lay between the germline ends. CDR3 length: 13 amino acids. The CDR3 region is CASSTVTPEGYTF. The CDR3 nucleotides are TGCGCCAGCAGCACCGTTACCCCGGAGGGCTACACCTTC.

The CDR3 DNA reads TGTGCCAGCAGCCAAGAAACAGGGGGATACACCTTC. This translates into CASSQETGGYTF. The chain employs TRBV14 and TRBJ1-2; 8 bases map to TRBD1. Germline CDR1 is SGHDN and CDR2 is FVKESK. V was clipped by 0 bases and J by 11 bases; unmatched bases: 2. There are 12 residues in the CDR3.

The rearrangement links TRBV11-3 to TRBJ2-3, with a weak D call TRBD1 (5 bases). Trimming removed 4 bases at V and 2 bases at J, with 13 bases between. The CDR3 has 15 residues. Germline CDR1 SGHNT, CDR2 YENEEA. The CDR3 DNA reads as TGTGCCAGCAGCTCCCGGTCAGGGAACACAGATACGCAGTATTTT. Amino acids: CASSSRSGNTDTQYF. Variable domain in full (rest from reference TRBV11-3 and TRBJ2-3): EAGVVQSPRYKIIEKKQPVAFWCNPISGHNTLYWYLQNLGQGPELLIRYENEEAVDDSQLPKDRFSAERLKGVDSTLKIQPAELGDSAVYLCASSSRSGNTDTQYFGPGTRLTVL.

The gene calls are TRBV19 and TRBJ2-3; 11 bases match TRBD1. The CDR3 has 16 residues. V shed 7 bases, J shed 2 bases, and the junction held 8 bases outside the gene matches. The germline gives CDR1 LNHDA, CDR2 SQIVND (reference sequence). The CDR3 DNA follows: TGTGCCAGTAACTGGGGGGGACAGGGGGACACAGATACGCAGTATTTT. Its protein product is CASNWGGQGDTDTQYF.

The chain recombines TRBV5-1 with TRBJ2-7; TRBD2 aligns across 8 bases. The CDR3 extends over 16 amino acids. Germline-derived CDR1 and CDR2 are SGHRS and YFSETQ. After removal of 0 bases from V and 2 bases from J, the junction contained 7 bases not matched to a gene. CDR3 sequence reads: CASSLASGGSTYEQYF. The DNA of the CDR3 is TGCGCCAGCAGCTTGGCAAGCGGGGGCTCTACCTACGAGCAGTACTTC.

The chain joins TRBV5-1 to TRBJ1-4; 11 nucleotides match TRBD1. This CDR3 has 16 residues. The germline V gene encodes CDR1 SGHRS and CDR2 YFSETQ. V shed 5 bases and J 2 bases; nucleotides not matched to a gene: 5. The CDR3 DNA reads TGCGCCAGCAGACCCGGGACAGGGGGGACTAATGAAAAACTGTTTTTT. Its protein is CASRPGTGGTNEKLFF.

This chain connects TRBV7-2 to TRBJ1-5; TRBD1 might be the D (5 bases). Per the germline V gene, CDR1 is SGHTA and CDR2 is FQGNSA. This CDR3 has 14 amino acids. V shed 3 bases and J shed 3 bases, with 9 bases lying between them. The CDR3 loop reads CASSFPGLNQPQHF. CDR3 nucleotide sequence: TGTGCCAGCAGCTTTCCAGGGCTCAATCAGCCCCAGCATTTT. Full variable domain (missing parts from reference TRBV7-2 and TRBJ1-5): GAGVSQSPSNKVTEKGKDVELRCDPISGHTALYWYRQSLGQGLEFLIYFQGNSAPDKSGLPSDRFSAERTGGSVSTLTIQRTQQEDSAVYLCASSFPGLNQPQHFGDGTRLSIL.

The rearrangement joins TRBV15 to TRBJ1-5, with 9 nucleotides matching TRBD1. The CDR3 loop spans 15 amino acids. V dropped 5 bases and J dropped 5; count of bases not matched to a gene: 7. Looked up from germline, CDR1 is LNHNV and CDR2 is YYDKDF (reference sequence). CDR3 DNA: TGTGCCACCAGCCAGGGACAGGGAGCCCATCAGCCCCAGCATTTT. Translating gives CATSQGQGAHQPQHF.

The chain has TRBV27 and TRBJ1-1; D is unresolved. The V gene's germline CDR1 is MNHEY and CDR2 SMNVEV (reference sequence). The CDR3 loop spans 15 amino acids. V shed 3 bases and J shed 1 base, with 12 bases lying between them. The CDR3 DNA sequence: TGTGCCAGCAGTTTCGAAGCTAGGAGGAACACTGAAGCTTTCTTT. Translating it yields CASSFEARRNTEAFF.

The V and J genes are TRBV13 and TRBJ2-1; TRBD2 might be the D (6 bases). Per germline, CDR1 PRHDT and CDR2 FYEKMQ (reference sequence). Between the trimmed V and J ends, which lost 7 bases and 6 bases, there was a span of 16 bases. The CDR3 contains 14 residues. The CDR3 DNA reads as TGTGCCAGCACCGCGGGGATGAACTTCAATGAGCAGTTCTTC. This sequence encodes CASTAGMNFNEQFF.

The rearrangement links TRBV7-2 to TRBJ1-2; no clear D gene. CDR3 length: 14 residues. The germline V gene has CDR1 SGHTA and CDR2 FQGNSA. V was cut by 2 bases and J by 0 bases, with 7 bases left in between. As DNA, the CDR3 is TGTGCCAGCAGCTTATCAAGCCCTAACTATGGCTACACCTTC. Translated: CASSLSSPNYGYTF.

V usage is TRBV6-6 and J usage is TRBJ1-4; 12 bases are shared with TRBD1. The V segment lost 5 bases and the J segment 7 bases; nucleotides outside the gene matches: 5. The CDR3 has 15 residues. Germline V gives CDR1 MNHNY, CDR2 SVGAGI (reference sequence). CDR3 amino acids: CASSDGTGGGEKLFF. The DNA for the CDR3 is TGTGCCAGCAGTGACGGGACAGGGGGCGGTGAAAAACTGTTTTTT.

This rearrangement joins TRBV27 to TRBJ1-2; possibly TRBD1 for D (6 bases). With 6 bases removed from V and 4 bases from J, the gap between germline ends came to 21 bases. Germline V gene lookup returns CDR1 MNHEY and CDR2 SMNVEV (reference sequence). This CDR3 region has 16 residues. This CDR3 reads CASSPLGGRLSYGYTF. CDR3 DNA sequence: TGTGCCAGCAGCCCACTCGGGGGGCGATTATCCTATGGCTACACCTTC.

This clone has just one count. The rearrangement links TRBV27 to TRBJ2-7, with TRBD1 as a possible D gene (6 bases). V was shortened by 5 bases and J by 5 bases, with 22 bases between the two germline ends. The CDR3 spans 16 residues. Looked up from germline, CDR1 is MNHEY and CDR2 is SMNVEV (reference sequence). CDR3 residues: CASSERATGVSHEQYF. As DNA, the CDR3 is TGTGCCAGCAGTGAGAGGGCGACAGGAGTGTCCCACGAGCAGTACTTC.